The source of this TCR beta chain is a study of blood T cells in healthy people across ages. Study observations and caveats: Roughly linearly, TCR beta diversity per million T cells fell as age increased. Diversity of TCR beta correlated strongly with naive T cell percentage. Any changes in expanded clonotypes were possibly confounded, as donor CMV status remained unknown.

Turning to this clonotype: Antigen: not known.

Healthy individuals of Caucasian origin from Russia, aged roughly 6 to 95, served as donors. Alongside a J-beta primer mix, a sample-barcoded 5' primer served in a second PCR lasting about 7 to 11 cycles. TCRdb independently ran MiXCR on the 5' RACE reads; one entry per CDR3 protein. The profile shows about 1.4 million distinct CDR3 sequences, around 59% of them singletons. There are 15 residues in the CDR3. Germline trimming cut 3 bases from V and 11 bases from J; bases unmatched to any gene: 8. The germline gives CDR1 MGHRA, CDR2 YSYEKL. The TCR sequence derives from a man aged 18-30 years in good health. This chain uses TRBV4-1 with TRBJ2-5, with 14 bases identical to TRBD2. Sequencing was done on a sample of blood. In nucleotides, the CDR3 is TGCGCCAGCAGCCAGGGACTAGCGGGAGCCAGAGAGCAGTACTTC. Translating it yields CASSQGLAGAREQYF.